This record concerns one TCR beta chain sequence. This clonotype was counted a few times. There is no known antigen for this receptor. Base qualities are not provided; no much larger clone lies one nucleotide away. The sample is drawn from a study of CD8 T cells in ankylosing spondylitis (TCRdb year 2017). For context, the study as a whole: To find TCR variants linked to disease, the study profiled T cell receptor beta repertoires in ankylosing spondylitis patients and healthy donors. The full study cohort comprised 20 to 30 ankylosing spondylitis patients and some 110 healthy donors. Samples of peripheral blood were taken, and for ankylosing spondylitis patients, synovial fluid was collected as well.

Sequencing was carried out with an Illumina HiSeq 2500. TCR beta libraries were prepared by quantitative 5'-RACE with molecular barcodes. The authors processed their data as follows. A new computational method based on a probabilistic model of VDJ rearrangement was used to identify disease-linked TCR variants. The public reads were reprocessed in TCRdb via fastp at Q25 and MiXCR, keeping in-frame beta chains. Every distinct CDR3 protein forms one entry, paired with its most common genes and DNA. Clone size and V and J calls follow TCRdb, not the original study. The sample data list 50,000 to 70,000 distinct CDR3 sequences, and about 6.2% of these were observed just once. Approximately 4.5% of the sample comes from the top ten. Synovial fluid samples and blood samples obtained from the same ankylosing spondylitis patients were matched. On the study overall, not on this receptor specifically: Blood from ankylosing spondylitis patients appeared to be characterized by a TCR beta motif composed of 7 to 9 highly homologous amino acid variants. In peripheral blood, the disease-linked clones were found at relatively low frequencies and had a CD8+ phenotype. The disease-linked clones were reported as significantly enriched in matched synovial fluid samples from ankylosing spondylitis patients. Some motif variants were previously reported in synovial fluid and blood of reactive arthritis patients, suggesting common disease-initiation mechanisms.

V is reduced by 4 bases and J by 2 bases, leaving a spacing of 17 bases between them. Including cysteine and phenylalanine, the CDR3 has 16 amino acids. Only the CDR3 region is kept as DNA, spanning 48 bases read in frame from base 1. Via the germline V gene, CDR1 is LGHNA and CDR2 YNFKEQ. The chain is assembled from TRBV4-2 and TRBJ2-5; the D gene is unclear. This TCR was sampled from a male donor with ankylosing spondylitis. The sequencing input was synovial fluid, either unsorted or a sorted T cell fraction (not recorded which). The DNA sequence is given as TGTGCCAGCAGCCCCAGACCTGGATCCTTACAAGAGACCCAGTACTTC. Translated, it gives CASSPRPGSLQETQYF.